Below, 13 T cell receptor beta chains from the same sample are listed, as sequenced in a study of blood T cells in healthy people across ages. Then a second PCR, running roughly 7 to 11 cycles, was carried out with a sample-barcoded 5' primer and a J-beta primer mix. TCRdb re-called the 5' RACE reads through MiXCR, storing one row per CDR3 protein. Of around 1,900,000 distinct CDR3 sequences listed, roughly two fifths are singletons. The specimen sequenced was blood. The receptors originated from a human donor in good health.

The chain is built from TRBV11-2 and TRBJ2-5; D call uncertain. In germline, CDR1 is SGHAT, CDR2 FQNNGV. The CDR3 has 15 residues. V shed 1 base and J shed 7 bases, with 16 bases lying between them. The CDR3 here is CASSLAARPSGTQYF. CDR3 bases: TGTGCCAGCAGCTTAGCTGCCAGACCCTCGGGGACCCAGTACTTC.

This clonotype appeared a few times. CDR3 nucleotide sequence: TGTGCCAGCAGCCTGATCGCCTCCTACGAGCAGTACTTC. Protein product: CASSLIASYEQYF. The genes are TRBV7-9 and TRBJ2-7; D call uncertain. Trimming left V 5 bases short and J 0 bases short, with 8 bases between. The germline V gene encodes CDR1 SEHNR and CDR2 FQNEAQ (reference sequence). This CDR3 region has 13 residues. Filled out from reference TRBV7-9 and TRBJ2-7, the complete variable domain reads DTGVSQNPRHKITKRGQNVTFRCDPISEHNRLYWYRQTLGQGPEFLTYFQNEAQLEKSRLLSDRFSAERPKGSFSTLEIQRTEQGDSAMYLCASSLIASYEQYFGPGTRLTVT.

Turning to this clonotype: This sequence may be a read error, since a much larger clone differs from it by one base. The V gene is TRBV28, the J gene TRBJ2-1; 7 nucleotides match TRBD1. Germline V gives CDR1 MDHEN, CDR2 SYDVKM. The CDR3 contains 14 residues. V lost 7 bases to trimming and J lost 10 bases; unmatched junction nucleotides: 13. CDR3 coding DNA: TGTGCCAGCACCACACAGGGGCCTACCTACGAGCAGTTCTTC. Encoded protein: CASTTQGPTYEQFF.

J is TRBJ2-5 and V is TRBV5-1, with no clear D. V shed 6 bases and J shed 2 bases, with 11 bases lying between them. CDR3 length: 13 residues. Germline-derived CDR1 and CDR2 are SGHRS and YFSETQ. The CDR3 loop reads CASTLAGQETQYF. Here the CDR3 DNA reads TGCGCCAGCACCCTGGCAGGTCAAGAGACCCAGTACTTC.

The V gene is TRBV7-9, the J gene TRBJ2-3; 7 bases are a match to TRBD1. Germline lookup yields CDR1 SEHNR and CDR2 FQNEAQ (reference sequence). The V and J ends lost 4 bases and 6 bases, in that order; junction bases with no gene match: 7. The CDR3 covers 14 residues. CDR3 in amino acids: CASSSDRDGDTQYF. Here the CDR3 DNA reads TGTGCCAGCAGCTCAGACAGGGATGGGGATACGCAGTATTTT. Full variable domain (outside the CDR3, taken from reference TRBV7-9 and TRBJ2-3): DTGVSQNPRHKITKRGQNVTFRCDPISEHNRLYWYRQTLGQGPEFLTYFQNEAQLEKSRLLSDRFSAERPKGSFSTLEIQRTEQGDSAMYLCASSSDRDGDTQYFGPGTRLTVL.

J is TRBJ1-4 and V is TRBV4-1; no firm D call. This CDR3 is 14 amino acids long. CDR1 and CDR2 from the germline V gene are MGHRA and YSYEKL. V lost 1 base and J 8 bases, leaving 11 bases between the germline ends. The chain's CDR3 is CASSQGDSAEKLFF. The CDR3 coding sequence is TGCGCCAGCAGCCAAGGGGATTCGGCGGAAAAACTGTTTTTT.

The chain employs TRBV4-2 and TRBJ1-1, with a possible D match to TRBD1 (5 bases). This CDR3 has 15 residues. The germline CDR1 and CDR2 sequences are LGHNA and YNFKEQ. Trimming pared 0 bases from V and 8 bases from J, leaving 16 bases between. The CDR3 DNA is TGTGCCAGCAGCCAAGAGCAGGGAAGCAACAAAGAAGCTTTCTTT. Protein product: CASSQEQGSNKEAFF.

The J gene is TRBJ2-5, the V gene TRBV6-1; perhaps D is TRBD1 or TRBD2 (6 bases each). V lost 2 bases and J lost 4, with 14 bases in between. Germline V gene sequence: CDR1 MNHNS, CDR2 SASEGT. The CDR3 consists of 15 residues. CDR3 nucleotides: TGTGCCAGCAGTGAATCGCCTTGGGGGGCAGAGACCCAGTACTTC. Its translation: CASSESPWGAETQYF.

This clonotype was seen only a few times. V is TRBV20-1 and J is TRBJ2-5, with D possibly matching TRBD2 (6 bases). This CDR3 region has 13 residues. Germline CDR1 reads DFQATT; CDR2 reads SNEGSKA (reference sequence). The V end lost 5 bases, the J end lost 1 base, and 11 bases lay between the germline ends. The CDR3 region has the DNA TGCAGTGCTGGACGGGGGTTCCAAGAGACCCAGTACTTC. This translates into CSAGRGFQETQYF.

This clonotype has a handful of counts. The chain combines TRBV29-1 with TRBJ1-4, with TRBD1 identical over 8 bases. The germline V gene encodes CDR1 SQVTM and CDR2 ANQGSEA. V shed 6 bases, J shed 2 bases, and the junction held 5 bases outside the gene matches. The CDR3 consists of 14 residues. CDR3 nucleotide sequence: TGCAGCGTCAAGGACAGGGAGACTAATGAAAAACTGTTTTTT. This encodes CSVKDRETNEKLFF. The full variable domain, its missing parts supplied by reference TRBV29-1 and TRBJ1-4, is SAVISQKPSRDICQRGTSLTIQCQVDSQVTMMFWYRQQPGQSLTLIATANQGSEATYESGFVIDKFPISRPNLTFSTLTVSNMSPEDSSIYLCSVKDRETNEKLFFGSGTQLSVL.

The V and J genes are TRBV20-1 and TRBJ1-2; maybe TRBD1 (5 bases). The V and J ends lost 2 bases and 5 bases respectively, with 24 bases between them. The CDR3 runs to 17 residues. CDR1 and CDR2 (germline): DFQATT, SNEGSKA (reference sequence). The CDR3 DNA follows: TGCAGTGCTAGAACCGGGGGGTACTCTGATTTACCTTATGGCTACACCTTC. This encodes CSARTGGYSDLPYGYTF.

This clonotype has just a few counts. V and J are TRBV6-5 and TRBJ1-1; no definite D call. V was clipped by 7 bases and J by 0 bases, with 9 bases between them. There are 13 residues in the CDR3. Per germline, CDR1 MNHEY and CDR2 SVGAGI. CDR3 bases: TGTGCCAGCAAGAACAGATTGAACACTGAAGCTTTCTTT. Translating it yields CASKNRLNTEAFF.

The DNA of the CDR3 is TGTGCCAGCAGCCCCCGGGAGGACAGGGGGCCTGGGGCCAACGTCCTGACTTTC. Its translation: CASSPREDRGPGANVLTF. This chain joins TRBV7-2 and TRBJ2-6; the match to TRBD1 covers 11 bases. Germline V lookup: CDR1 SGHTA, CDR2 FQGNSA. The CDR3 is 18 amino acids. V dropped 5 bases and J dropped 2; count of bases not matched to a gene: 8.